The 22 T cell receptor beta chains below come from one sample, sequenced in a study of technical replicates of blood from several donors. Only in-frame clones appear in the TCRdb table, and some are missing; sequencing was by immunoSEQ multiplex PCR. The table shows almost 65,000 clones, with about 86% occurring only once. What was sequenced was PBMCs. The origin of the receptors is a human donor in good health. Some clones in this sample may be carry-over from other donors' samples.

This chain connects TRBV29-1 to TRBJ1-3; D remains unclear. The CDR3 consists of 11 residues. Per the germline V gene, CDR1 is SQVTM and CDR2 is ANQGSEA. CDR3 DNA: TGCATCTTTCACTCAGGAAACACCATATATTTT. Amino acid sequence: CIFHSGNTIYF.

The V gene is TRBV5-4, the J gene TRBJ1-1; perhaps TRBD1 as D (5 bases). Germline CDR1 reads SGHNT; CDR2 reads YYREEE (reference sequence). Deletions cut 5 bases from V and 1 base from J, with 15 bases between. This CDR3 has 15 amino acids. CDR3 DNA: TGTGCCAGCAGGACAGCTCGGGGGACGAACACTGAAGCTTTCTTT. Translation: CASRTARGTNTEAFF.

The chain recombines TRBV28 with TRBJ2-5, with 7 bases lining up with TRBD1. This CDR3 has 14 amino acids. Germline trimming cut 6 bases from V and 3 bases from J; bases unmatched to any gene: 7. Germline V gene data show CDR1 as MDHEN and CDR2 as SYDVKM. This CDR3 reads CASSITGVEETQYF. Written as DNA, the CDR3 is TGTGCCAGCAGCATAACAGGGGTCGAAGAGACCCAGTACTTC.

The chain carries TRBV7-3 and TRBJ2-5; D ambiguous. V shed 5 bases and J shed 2 bases, with 9 bases lying between them. The CDR3 is made up of 13 amino acids. Germline CDR1 SGHTA, CDR2 FQGTGA. As DNA, the CDR3 is TGTGCCAGCAGCCTTCAGGCTCAAGAGACCCAGTACTTC. This sequence encodes CASSLQAQETQYF.

The chain combines TRBV6-5 with TRBJ1-6; 9 bases match TRBD1. This CDR3 region has 14 residues. J lost 10 bases, V lost 7 bases, and 8 bases had no gene match. Germline V gene sequence: CDR1 MNHEY, CDR2 SVGAGI. The CDR3 coding sequence is TGTGCCAGCAAAAGGACAGGGGAAGGATCACCCCTCCACTTT. Translating gives CASKRTGEGSPLHF.

This sequence joins TRBV4-1 and TRBJ2-1, with 7 bases identical to TRBD2. V was clipped by 2 bases and J by 0 bases; unmatched bases: 10. The CDR3 length is 18 residues. The germline CDR1 and CDR2 sequences are MGHRA and YSYEKL. The CDR3 here is CASSQTTLADGSYNEQFF. The CDR3 DNA reads TGCGCCAGCAGCCAAACGACTCTAGCGGACGGCTCCTACAATGAGCAGTTCTTC.

This rearrangement joins TRBV7-2 to TRBJ1-5; perhaps TRBD1 as D (5 bases). V was trimmed by 5 bases and J by 1 base, leaving 6 bases between them. The CDR3 runs 13 residues. Germline V gene lookup returns CDR1 SGHTA and CDR2 FQGNSA. In DNA form, the CDR3 reads TGTGCCAGCAGCCGACAGAGCAATCAGCCCCAGCATTTT. Translation gives CASSRQSNQPQHF. The whole variable domain, remainder taken from reference TRBV7-2 and TRBJ1-5, is GAGVSQSPSNKVTEKGKDVELRCDPISGHTALYWYRQSLGQGLEFLIYFQGNSAPDKSGLPSDRFSAERTGGSVSTLTIQRTQQEDSAVYLCASSRQSNQPQHFGDGTRLSIL.

This chain uses TRBV5-1 with TRBJ1-5; no clear D gene. The CDR3 contains 14 residues. The germline gives CDR1 SGHRS, CDR2 YFSETQ. V lost 3 bases and J lost 0, with 7 bases in between. CDR3 loop: CASSSGDSNQPQHF. In nucleotides, the CDR3 is TGCGCCAGCAGCTCGGGTGATAGCAATCAGCCCCAGCATTTT.

The count of this clone is one. The chain has TRBV6-5 and TRBJ1-2; D is possibly TRBD1 (6 bases). The CDR3 is 16 amino acids. The V end lost 2 bases, the J end lost 0 bases, and 13 bases lay between the germline ends. CDR1 and CDR2 (germline): MNHEY, SVGAGI. The CDR3 DNA reads TGTGCCAGCAGTTACGTACAAGGGGGGGCTAACTATGGCTACACCTTC. Protein product: CASSYVQGGANYGYTF.

V is TRBV4-1 and J is TRBJ2-3; D uncertain. This CDR3 is 14 amino acids long. The V and J ends lost 4 bases and 3 bases respectively, with 11 bases between them. Germline loops: CDR1 MGHRA, CDR2 YSYEKL. CDR3 DNA: TGCGCCAGCAGCCCTCGTTCCCTTACAGATACGCAGTATTTT. It specifies CASSPRSLTDTQYF.

The chain has TRBV7-7 and TRBJ2-1; TRBD2 aligns across 12 bases. This CDR3 is built from 16 residues. V lost 2 bases and J lost 9; bases outside the gene matches: 8. The germline CDR1 and CDR2 sequences are SSHAT and FNYEAQ (reference sequence). CDR3 amino acids: CASSLSLAGGGAEQFF. The DNA of the CDR3 is TGTGCCAGCAGCTTAAGTCTAGCGGGAGGGGGAGCTGAGCAGTTCTTC.

This sequence joins TRBV23-1 and TRBJ2-2, with TRBD2 as a possible D gene (6 bases). TRBV23-1 is known as an ORF, though its function is uncertain. Trimming took off 3 bases at V and 4 bases at J, with 15 bases between the two ends. The CDR3 has 16 residues. The CDR3, as DNA: TGCGCCAGCAGTCACCGTCCGGGACTCCCCACCGGGGAGCTGTTTTTT. Protein product: CASSHRPGLPTGELFF.

The chain recombines TRBV4-2 with TRBJ2-1, with a tentative D call TRBD1 (6 bases). The CDR3 has 14 amino acids. V lost 3 bases to trimming and J lost 5 bases, with 11 bases between them. CDR1 and CDR2 (germline): LGHNA, YNFKEQ. CDR3 coding DNA: TGTGCCAGCAGCCAGGGCTACAGGGACAATGAGCAGTTCTTC. This translates into CASSQGYRDNEQFF.

The chain joins TRBV2 to TRBJ1-1; 7 positions agree with TRBD1. Germline CDR1 SNHLY, CDR2 FYNNEI. After removal of 7 bases from V and 0 bases from J, the junction contained 5 bases not matched to a gene. The CDR3 is 14 residues long. The CDR3 here is CASTRGQVNTEAFF. For the CDR3, the DNA is TGTGCCAGCACCCGAGGACAGGTGAACACTGAAGCTTTCTTT.

This chain joins TRBV11-3 and TRBJ2-1, with TRBD2 matching 9 bases. The V segment lost 5 bases and the J segment 5 bases; nucleotides outside the gene matches: 7. Germline loops: CDR1 SGHNT, CDR2 YENEEA. CDR3 length equals 15 residues. CDR3 DNA: TGTGCCAGCAGCGGGGCGGGGGGGCCCAACAATGAGCAGTTCTTC. It translates to CASSGAGGPNNEQFF.

The rearrangement joins TRBV5-1 to TRBJ1-2; TRBD1 matches at 7 bases. This CDR3 spans 13 amino acids. V trimming: 3 bases; J trimming: 8 bases; junction bases outside the gene matches: 7. Per germline, CDR1 SGHRS and CDR2 YFSETQ. CDR3 residues: CASSSSGTAGYTF. The CDR3 DNA is TGCGCCAGCAGCTCATCCGGGACAGCCGGCTACACCTTC.

The J gene is TRBJ2-7, the V gene TRBV7-2; TRBD1 matches at 9 bases. The CDR3 has 16 amino acids. CDR1 is SGHTA, CDR2 FQGNSA, per germline. The trim removed 1 base at V and 2 bases at J, leaving 6 bases unmatched. CDR3 protein: CASSLDPGQGTYEQYF. As DNA, the CDR3 is TGTGCCAGCAGCTTAGATCCGGGACAGGGCACCTACGAGCAGTACTTC.

Here the CDR3 DNA reads TGTGCCAGCAGCTTAGGACACGGCTCAGTGTTCACAGATACGCAGTATTTT. Translation: CASSLGHGSVFTDTQYF. The V and J genes are TRBV5-4 and TRBJ2-3; a possible D gene is TRBD1 (5 bases). The CDR3 length is 17 residues. Trimming cost V 2 bases and J 2 bases, with 18 bases left between them. Germline lookup yields CDR1 SGHNT and CDR2 YYREEE (reference sequence).

The chain combines TRBV9 with TRBJ1-4; 9 nucleotides align to TRBD1. The junction had 12 bases not matched to a gene; V was cut back by 0 bases and J by 0 bases. Germline assignment: CDR1 SGDLS and CDR2 YYNGEE. The CDR3 covers 20 residues. CDR3 nucleotides: TGTGCCAGCAGCGTAGGGAGACAGGGGGAATATTCTACAACTAATGAAAAACTGTTTTTT. This sequence encodes CASSVGRQGEYSTTNEKLFF.

This clone showed up just once. The rearrangement joins TRBV29-1 to TRBJ1-1; D may be TRBD1 (6 bases). The CDR3 is made up of 12 amino acids. The V and J ends lost 7 bases and 7 bases respectively, with 16 bases between them. Germline CDR1 and CDR2: SQVTM and ANQGSEA. The CDR3 coding sequence is TGCAGCGGAGGACAGCTTGAACTTGAAGCTTTCTTT. This gives the protein CSGGQLELEAFF. The entire variable domain, with the rest obtained from reference TRBV29-1 and TRBJ1-1, is as follows: SAVISQKPSRDICQRGTSLTIQCQVDSQVTMMFWYRQQPGQSLTLIATANQGSEATYESGFVIDKFPISRPNLTFSTLTVSNMSPEDSSIYLCSGGQLELEAFFGQGTRLTVV.

This clone was seen just once. The chain combines TRBV6-1 with TRBJ2-7; 8 bases align to TRBD2. Trimming cost V 0 bases and J 7 bases; bases outside gene matches: 17. Germline V CDR1 and CDR2: MNHNS, SASEGT. The CDR3 is 18 residues long. CDR3 loop: CASSEALRGATLLREQYF. The DNA of the CDR3 is TGTGCCAGCAGTGAAGCGCTGCGGGGGGCTACACTCCTACGGGAGCAGTACTTC.

The chain is built from TRBV18 and TRBJ2-7; 7 bases line up with TRBD1. This CDR3 has 14 residues. With V trimmed by 3 bases and J by 3 bases, 5 bases remained unmatched. Germline loops: CDR1 KGHSH, CDR2 LQKENI. CDR3 region: CASSPSRGFYEQYF. CDR3 nucleotides: TGTGCCAGCTCACCCAGCAGGGGGTTCTACGAGCAGTACTTC.